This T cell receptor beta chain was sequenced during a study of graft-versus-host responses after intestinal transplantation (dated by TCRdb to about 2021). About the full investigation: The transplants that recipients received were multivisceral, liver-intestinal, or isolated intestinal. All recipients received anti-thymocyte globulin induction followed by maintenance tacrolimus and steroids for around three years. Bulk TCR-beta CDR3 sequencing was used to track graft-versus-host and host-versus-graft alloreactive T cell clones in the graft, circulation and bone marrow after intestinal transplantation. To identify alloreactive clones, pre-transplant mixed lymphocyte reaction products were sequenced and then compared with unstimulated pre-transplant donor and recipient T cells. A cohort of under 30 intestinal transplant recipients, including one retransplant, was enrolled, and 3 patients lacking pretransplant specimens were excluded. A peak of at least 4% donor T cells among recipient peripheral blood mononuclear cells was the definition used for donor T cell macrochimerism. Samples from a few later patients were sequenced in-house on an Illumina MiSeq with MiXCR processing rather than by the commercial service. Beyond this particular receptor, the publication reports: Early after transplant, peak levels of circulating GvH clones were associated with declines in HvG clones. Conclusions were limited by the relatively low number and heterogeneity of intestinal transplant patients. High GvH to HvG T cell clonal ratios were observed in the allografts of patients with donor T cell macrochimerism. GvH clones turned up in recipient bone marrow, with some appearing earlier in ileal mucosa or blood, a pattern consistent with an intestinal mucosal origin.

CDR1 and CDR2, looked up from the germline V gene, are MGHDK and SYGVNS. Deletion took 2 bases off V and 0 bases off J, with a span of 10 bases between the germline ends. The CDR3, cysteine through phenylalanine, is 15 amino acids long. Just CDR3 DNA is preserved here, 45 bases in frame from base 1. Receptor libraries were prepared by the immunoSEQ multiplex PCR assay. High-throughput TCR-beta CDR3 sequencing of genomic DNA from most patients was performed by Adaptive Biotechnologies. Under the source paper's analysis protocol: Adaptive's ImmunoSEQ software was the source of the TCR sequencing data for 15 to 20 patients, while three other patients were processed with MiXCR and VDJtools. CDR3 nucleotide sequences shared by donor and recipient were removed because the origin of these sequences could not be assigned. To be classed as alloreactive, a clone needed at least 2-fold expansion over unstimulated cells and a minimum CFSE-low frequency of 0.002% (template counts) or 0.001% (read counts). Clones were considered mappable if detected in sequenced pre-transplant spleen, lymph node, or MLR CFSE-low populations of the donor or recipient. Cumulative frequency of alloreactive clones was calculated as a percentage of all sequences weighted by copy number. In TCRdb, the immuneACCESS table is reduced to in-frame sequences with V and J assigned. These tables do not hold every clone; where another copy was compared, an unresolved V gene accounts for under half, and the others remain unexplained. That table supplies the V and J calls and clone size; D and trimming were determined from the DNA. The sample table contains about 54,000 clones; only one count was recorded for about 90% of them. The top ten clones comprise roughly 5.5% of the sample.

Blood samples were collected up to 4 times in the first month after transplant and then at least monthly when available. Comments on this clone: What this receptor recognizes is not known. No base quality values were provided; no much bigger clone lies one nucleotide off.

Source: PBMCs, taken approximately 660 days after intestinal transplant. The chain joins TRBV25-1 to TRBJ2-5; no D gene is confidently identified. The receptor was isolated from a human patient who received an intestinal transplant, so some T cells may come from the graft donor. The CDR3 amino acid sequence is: CASSEPRLYQETQYF. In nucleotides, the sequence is TGTGCCAGCAGTGAACCGCGGTTGTACCAAGAGACCCAGTACTTC. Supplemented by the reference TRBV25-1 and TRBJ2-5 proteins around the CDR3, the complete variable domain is EADIYQTPRYLVIGTGKKITLECSQTMGHDKMYWYQQDPGMELHLIHYSYGVNSTEKGDLSSESTVSRIRTEHFPLTLESARPSHTSQYLCASSEPRLYQETQYFGPGTRLLVL.